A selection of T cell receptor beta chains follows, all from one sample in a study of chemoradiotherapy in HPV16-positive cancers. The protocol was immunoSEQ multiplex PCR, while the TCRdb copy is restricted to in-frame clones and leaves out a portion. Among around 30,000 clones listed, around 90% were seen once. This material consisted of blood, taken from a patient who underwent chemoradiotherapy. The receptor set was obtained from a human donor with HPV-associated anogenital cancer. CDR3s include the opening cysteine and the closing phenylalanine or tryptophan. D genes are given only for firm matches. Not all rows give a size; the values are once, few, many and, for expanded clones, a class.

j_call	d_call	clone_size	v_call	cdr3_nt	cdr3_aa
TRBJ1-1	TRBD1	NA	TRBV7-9	TGTGCCAGCAGCCTGGGACAGGGGGAGACTGAAGCTTTCTTT	CASSLGQGETEAFF
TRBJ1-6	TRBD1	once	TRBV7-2	TGTGCCAGCAGCTACGACAGGGGGGCTTCACCCCTCCACTTT	CASSYDRGASPLHF
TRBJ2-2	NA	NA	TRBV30	TGTGCCTGGAGCACGGGCATCACCGGGGAGCTGTTTTTT	CAWSTGITGELFF
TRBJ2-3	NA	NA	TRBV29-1	TGCAGCGTTGAAGCTAGTTCTAGCACAGATACGCAGTATTTT	CSVEASSSTDTQYF
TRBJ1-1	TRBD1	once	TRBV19	TGTGCCAGTAGTAGACAGGGGTCGTTGAACACTGAAGCTTTCTTT	CASSRQGSLNTEAFF
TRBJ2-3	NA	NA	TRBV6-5	TGTGCCAGCAGGGGACCTAGGCAAAACACAGATACGCAGTATTTT	CASRGPRQNTDTQYF
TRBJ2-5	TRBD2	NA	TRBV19	TGTGCCAGTAGTATTCCCCTAGCGGGGCAAGAGACCCAGTACTTC	CASSIPLAGQETQYF
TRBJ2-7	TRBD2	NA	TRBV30	TGTGCCTGGAGTCACGGGACTAGCGGGAGTAACGAGCAGTACTTC	CAWSHGTSGSNEQYF
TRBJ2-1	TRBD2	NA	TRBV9	TGTGCCAGCAGCGTCCTAGCGGGGGACTACAATGAGCAGTTCTTC	CASSVLAGDYNEQFF
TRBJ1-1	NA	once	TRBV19	TGTGCCAGTAGTCGACAGGCCAAGGGGACTGAAGCTTTCTTT	CASSRQAKGTEAFF
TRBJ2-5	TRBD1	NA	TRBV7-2	TGTGCCAGCAGCTCCGGGACAGTTGGGGAGACCCAGTACTTC	CASSSGTVGETQYF
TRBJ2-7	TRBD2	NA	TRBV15	TGTGCCACCAGCAGAAAAAGGCTAGCGGGATTCTACGAGCAGTACTTC	CATSRKRLAGFYEQYF
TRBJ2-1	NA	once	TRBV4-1	TGCGCCAGCAGCCAAGAAAGACAGTACTCCTACAATGAGCAGTTCTTC	CASSQERQYSYNEQFF
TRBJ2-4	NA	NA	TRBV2	TGTGCCAGCAGTGAAGACGGTCCCCTTCAGTACTTC	CASSEDGPLQYF
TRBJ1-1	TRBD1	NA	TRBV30	TGTGCCTGGAGCCGGGACAGTGAAGCTTTCTTT	CAWSRDSEAFF
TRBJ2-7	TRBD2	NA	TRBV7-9	TGTGCCAGCAGACCCGGGACTAGCTACGAGCAGTACTTC	CASRPGTSYEQYF
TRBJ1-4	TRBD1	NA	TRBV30	TGTGCCTGGGTAGGACAGGGAGGTGAAAAACTGTTTTTT	CAWVGQGGEKLFF
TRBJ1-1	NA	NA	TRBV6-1	TGTGCCAGCAGTTTCGCTAGGGAAGCTTTCTTT	CASSFAREAFF
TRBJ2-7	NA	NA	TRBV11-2	TGTGCCAGCAGCTTTGGGGGGACTTACGAGCAGTACTTC	CASSFGGTYEQYF
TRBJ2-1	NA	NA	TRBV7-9	TGTGCCAGCAGCTTAGCTGCTAGCGAGGACTACAATGAGCAGTTCTTC	CASSLAASEDYNEQFF
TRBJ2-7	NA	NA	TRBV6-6	TGTGCCAGCAGTTACTCGATCCGCAGCCATCCCTACGAGCAGTACTTC	CASSYSIRSHPYEQYF
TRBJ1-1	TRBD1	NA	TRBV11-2	TGTGCCAGCAGCGAATCGGGACAGGCGGACACTGAAGCTTTCTTT	CASSESGQADTEAFF
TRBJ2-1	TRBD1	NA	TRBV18	TGTGCCAGCTCACCACTTGGACAGGGGGCGCAATGGGAGCAGTTCTTC	CASSPLGQGAQWEQFF
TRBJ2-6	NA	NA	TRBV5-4	TGTGCCAGCAGCTTGGCTGGGGCCAACGTCCTGACTTTC	CASSLAGANVLTF
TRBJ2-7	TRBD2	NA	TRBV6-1	TGTGCCAGCAGTGAGGGGGGGAACTTCTACGAGCAGTACTTC	CASSEGGNFYEQYF
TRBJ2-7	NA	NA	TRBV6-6	TGTGCCAGCAGTCCACCCGGGGCCTTAAGGGGCGAGCAGTACTTC	CASSPPGALRGEQYF
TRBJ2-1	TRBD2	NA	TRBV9	TGTGCCAGCAGCCTAACGGGGGGTTCCTACAATGAGCAGTTCTTC	CASSLTGGSYNEQFF